This T cell receptor (beta chain) was identified during a study of blood T cell repertoires in COVID-19. Turning to the study itself: T cells, B-cell-depleted T cells, or PBMCs provided the cDNA or gDNA that served as material.

Germline V lookup: CDR1 LNHDA, CDR2 SQIVND (reference sequence). The CDR3 spans 15 residues. V was clipped by 5 bases and J by 4 bases, with 17 bases between them. This clone has just one count. Clones were read by immunoSEQ multiplex PCR, and TCRdb kept only the in-frame ones, dropping some. This sample yields about 260,000 clones, of which around 90% are seen a single time; 3% to 4.5% belongs to the top ten. This chain connects TRBV19 to TRBJ1-2, with a weak D call TRBD1 (5 bases). This sequence originates from a woman in her 40s with acute or convalescent COVID-19. The sample comprised peripheral blood. The CDR3 is CASSAAGGLSYGYTF. The CDR3 coding sequence is TGTGCCAGTAGTGCTGCCGGGGGGTTGAGCTATGGCTACACCTTC.